This T cell receptor (beta chain) derives from a study of control samples from healthy donors and cancer patients. CDR3 size: 12 residues. The V gene lost 4 bases and the J gene lost 2 bases, with 4 bases spanning the gap. Germline CDR1 reads LNHDA; CDR2 reads SQIVND (reference sequence). Here immunoSEQ multiplex PCR was the method, and the copy in TCRdb shows in-frame clones only, minus some. The sample shows some 150,000 clones, 91% of them seen only once. This chain joins TRBV19 and TRBJ2-3; D not certain. The sequence was collected from a woman aged 25 to 39 in good health. Specimen: blood. The CDR3 reads CASSTYTDTQYF. CDR3 sequence (DNA): TGTGCCAGTAGTACTTACACAGATACGCAGTATTTT. Full variable domain (missing parts from reference TRBV19 and TRBJ2-3): DGGITQSPKYLFRKEGQNVTLSCEQNLNHDAMYWYRQDPGQGLRLIYYSQIVNDFQKGDIAEGYSVSREKKESFPLTVTSAQKNPTAFYLCASSTYTDTQYFGPGTRLTVL.